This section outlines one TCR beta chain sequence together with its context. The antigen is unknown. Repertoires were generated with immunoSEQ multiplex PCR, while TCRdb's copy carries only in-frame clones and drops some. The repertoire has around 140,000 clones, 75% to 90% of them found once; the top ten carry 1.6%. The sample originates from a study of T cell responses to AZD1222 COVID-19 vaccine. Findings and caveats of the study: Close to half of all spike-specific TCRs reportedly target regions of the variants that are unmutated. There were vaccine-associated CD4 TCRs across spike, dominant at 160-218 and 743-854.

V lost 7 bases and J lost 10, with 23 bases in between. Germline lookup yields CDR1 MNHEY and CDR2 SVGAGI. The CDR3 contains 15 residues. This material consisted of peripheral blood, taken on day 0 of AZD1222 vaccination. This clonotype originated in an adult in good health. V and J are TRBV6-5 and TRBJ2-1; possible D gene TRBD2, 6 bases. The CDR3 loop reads CASTGSGGEPREQFF. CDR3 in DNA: TGTGCCAGCACCGGGAGTGGGGGAGAGCCAAGGGAGCAGTTCTTC.